This T cell receptor beta chain was profiled in a study of blood T cell repertoires in COVID-19. Study information: The samples span acute and convalescent COVID-19 from the United States, Italy and Spain. The cDNA or gDNA used as material had been derived from T cells, B-cell-depleted T cells, or PBMCs.

The CDR3 has 15 amino acids. Trimming removed 6 bases at V and 4 bases at J, with 18 bases between. Germline lookup yields CDR1 KGHSH and CDR2 LQKENI. Original methodology: It was from reference gene primer amplification that nucleated cell counts were estimated. TCRdb keeps only in-frame clones here, not all; method: immunoSEQ multiplex PCR. V and J calls and clone size are copied from that table; D and trimming were computed from the DNA. Of roughly 330,000 clones in the sample, over 75% were seen once. The TCR was taken from a woman aged 50 to 60 with active or convalescent COVID-19. This chain joins TRBV18 and TRBJ1-1; possible D gene TRBD1, 5 bases. The sequenced sample consisted of peripheral blood. In nucleotides, the CDR3 is TGTGCCAGCTCGCACACTATCGACAGACCCACTGAAGCTTTCTTT. Its protein product is CASSHTIDRPTEAFF.